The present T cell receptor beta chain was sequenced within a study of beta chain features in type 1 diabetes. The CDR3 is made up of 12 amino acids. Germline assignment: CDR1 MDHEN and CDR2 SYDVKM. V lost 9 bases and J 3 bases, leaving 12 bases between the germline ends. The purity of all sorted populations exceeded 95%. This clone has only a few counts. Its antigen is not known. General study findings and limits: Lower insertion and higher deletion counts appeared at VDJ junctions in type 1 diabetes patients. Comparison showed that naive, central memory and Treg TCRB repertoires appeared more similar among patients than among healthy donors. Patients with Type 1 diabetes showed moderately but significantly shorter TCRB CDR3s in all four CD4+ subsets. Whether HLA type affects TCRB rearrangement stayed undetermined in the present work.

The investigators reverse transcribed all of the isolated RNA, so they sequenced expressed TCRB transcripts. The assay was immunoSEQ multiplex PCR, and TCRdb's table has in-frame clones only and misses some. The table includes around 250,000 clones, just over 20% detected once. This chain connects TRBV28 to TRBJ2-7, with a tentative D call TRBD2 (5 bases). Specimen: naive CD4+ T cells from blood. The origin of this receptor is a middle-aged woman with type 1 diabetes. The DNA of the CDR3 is TGTGCCAGTGCTGGACTTCTCTACGAGCAGTACTTC. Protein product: CASAGLLYEQYF.